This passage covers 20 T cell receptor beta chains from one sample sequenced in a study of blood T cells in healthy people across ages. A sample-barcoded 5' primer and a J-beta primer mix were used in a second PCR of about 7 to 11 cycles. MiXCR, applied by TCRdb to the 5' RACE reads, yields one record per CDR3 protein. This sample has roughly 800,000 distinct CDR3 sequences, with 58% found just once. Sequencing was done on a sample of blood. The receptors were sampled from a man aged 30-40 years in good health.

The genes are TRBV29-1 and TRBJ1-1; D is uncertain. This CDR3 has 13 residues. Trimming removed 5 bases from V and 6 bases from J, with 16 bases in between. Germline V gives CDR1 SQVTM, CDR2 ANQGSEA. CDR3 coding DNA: TGCAGCGTTTCCAAAGCTGGGGAACCTGAAGCTTTCTTT. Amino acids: CSVSKAGEPEAFF.

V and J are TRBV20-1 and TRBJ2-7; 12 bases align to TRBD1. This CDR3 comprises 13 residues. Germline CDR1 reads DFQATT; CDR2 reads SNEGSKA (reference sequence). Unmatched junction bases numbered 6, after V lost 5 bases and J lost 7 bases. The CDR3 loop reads CSASGTGGWEQYF. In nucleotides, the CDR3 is TGCAGTGCTTCCGGGACAGGGGGCTGGGAGCAGTACTTC.

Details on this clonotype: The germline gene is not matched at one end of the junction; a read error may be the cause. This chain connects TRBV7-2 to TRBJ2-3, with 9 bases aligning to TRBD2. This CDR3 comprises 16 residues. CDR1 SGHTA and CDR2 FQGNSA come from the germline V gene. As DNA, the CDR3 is TGTGTCAGCACCACCTGGCGGGGGGGAGTTACAGATACGCAGTATTTT. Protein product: CVSTTWRGGVTDTQYF.

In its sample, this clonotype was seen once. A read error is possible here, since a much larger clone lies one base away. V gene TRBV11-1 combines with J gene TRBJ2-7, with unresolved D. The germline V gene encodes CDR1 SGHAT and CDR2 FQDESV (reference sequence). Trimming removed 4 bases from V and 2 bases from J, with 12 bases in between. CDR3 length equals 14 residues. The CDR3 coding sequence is TGTGCCAGCAGCTCACGGGTGCGGACCTACGAGCAGTACTTC. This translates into CASSSRVRTYEQYF.

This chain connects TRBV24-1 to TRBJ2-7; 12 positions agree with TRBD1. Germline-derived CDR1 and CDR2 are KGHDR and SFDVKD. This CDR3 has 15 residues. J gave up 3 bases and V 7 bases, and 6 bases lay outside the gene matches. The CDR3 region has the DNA TGTGCCACCAGCCACGGGGACAGGGGGCACTACGAGCAGTACTTC. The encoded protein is CATSHGDRGHYEQYF.

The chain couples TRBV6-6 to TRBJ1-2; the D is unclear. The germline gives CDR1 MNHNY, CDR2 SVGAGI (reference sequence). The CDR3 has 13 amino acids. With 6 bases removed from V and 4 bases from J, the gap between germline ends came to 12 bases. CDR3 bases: TGTGCCAGCAGCGCCCAAGAGGTCTATGGCTACACCTTC. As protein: CASSAQEVYGYTF.

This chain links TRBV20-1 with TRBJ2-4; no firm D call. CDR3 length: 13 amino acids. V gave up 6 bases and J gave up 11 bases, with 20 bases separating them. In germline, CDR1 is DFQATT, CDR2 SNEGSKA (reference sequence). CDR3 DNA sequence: TGCAGTGCCCTAGAATCGACACCCGCGGTTCAGTACTTC. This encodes CSALESTPAVQYF.

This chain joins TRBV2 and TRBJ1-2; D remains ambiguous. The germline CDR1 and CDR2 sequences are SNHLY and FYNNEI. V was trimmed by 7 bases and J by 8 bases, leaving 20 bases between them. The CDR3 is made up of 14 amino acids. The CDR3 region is CASTGEMGYGGYTF. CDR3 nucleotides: TGTGCCAGCACCGGAGAGATGGGTTACGGCGGCTACACCTTC.

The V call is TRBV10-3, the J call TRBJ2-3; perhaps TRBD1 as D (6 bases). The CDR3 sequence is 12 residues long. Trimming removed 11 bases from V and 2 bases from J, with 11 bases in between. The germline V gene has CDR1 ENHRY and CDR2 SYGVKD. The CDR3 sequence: CAGGTYTDTQYF. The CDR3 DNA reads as TGTGCCGGTGGGACATACACAGATACGCAGTATTTT.

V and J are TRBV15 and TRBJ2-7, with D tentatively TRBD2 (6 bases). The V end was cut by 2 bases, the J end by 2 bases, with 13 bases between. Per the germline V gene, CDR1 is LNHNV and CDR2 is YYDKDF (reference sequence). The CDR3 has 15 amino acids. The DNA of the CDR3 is TGTGCCACCAGCAGACAACTAGCTGGGACCTACGAGCAGTACTTC. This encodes CATSRQLAGTYEQYF.

For the CDR3, the DNA is TGTGCCATCAGTGAGTTAAAGGCAGGACCTCAGGAAGCTTTCTTT. Translating gives CAISELKAGPQEAFF. This chain links TRBV10-3 with TRBJ1-1; no definite D call. Trimming stripped 1 base from V and 8 bases from J, with 17 bases between. The CDR3 sequence is 15 residues long. CDR1 ENHRY and CDR2 SYGVKD come from the germline V gene.

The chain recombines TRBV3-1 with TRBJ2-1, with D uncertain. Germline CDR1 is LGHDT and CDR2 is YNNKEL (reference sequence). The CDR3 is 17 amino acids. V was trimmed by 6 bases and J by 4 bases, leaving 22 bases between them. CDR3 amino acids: CASSPPESISLYNEQFF. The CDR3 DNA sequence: TGTGCCAGCAGTCCTCCGGAGAGTATCTCGTTGTACAATGAGCAGTTCTTC.

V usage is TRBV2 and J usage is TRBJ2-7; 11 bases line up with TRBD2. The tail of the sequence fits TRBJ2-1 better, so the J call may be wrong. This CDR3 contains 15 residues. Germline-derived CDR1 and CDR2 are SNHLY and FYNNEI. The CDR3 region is CASTVAGGPDNEQFF. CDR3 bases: TGTGCCAGCACAGTAGCGGGAGGGCCCGACAATGAGCAGTTCTTC.

CDR3: CASSSRYREETQYF. DNA for the CDR3: TGTGCCAGCAGCTCGCGATATAGAGAAGAGACCCAGTACTTC. This chain joins TRBV7-2 and TRBJ2-5; D is ambiguous. Per the germline V gene, CDR1 is SGHTA and CDR2 is FQGNSA. With 4 bases removed from V and 3 bases from J, the gap between germline ends came to 12 bases. This CDR3 contains 14 residues.

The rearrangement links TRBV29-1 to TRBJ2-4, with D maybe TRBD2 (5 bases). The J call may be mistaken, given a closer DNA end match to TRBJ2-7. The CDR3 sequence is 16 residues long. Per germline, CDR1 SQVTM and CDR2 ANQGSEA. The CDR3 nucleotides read TGCAGCGTTGAAGGGGAGCCTGGGCATACAAACTACGAGCAGTACTTC. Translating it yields CSVEGEPGHTNYEQYF.

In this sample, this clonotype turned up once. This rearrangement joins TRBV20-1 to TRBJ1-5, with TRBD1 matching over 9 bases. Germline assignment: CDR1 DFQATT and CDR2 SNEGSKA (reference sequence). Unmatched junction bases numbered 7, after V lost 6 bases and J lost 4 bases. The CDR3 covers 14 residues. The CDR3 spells CSALGTGKNQPQHF. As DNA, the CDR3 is TGCAGTGCCCTCGGGACAGGGAAAAATCAGCCCCAGCATTTT.

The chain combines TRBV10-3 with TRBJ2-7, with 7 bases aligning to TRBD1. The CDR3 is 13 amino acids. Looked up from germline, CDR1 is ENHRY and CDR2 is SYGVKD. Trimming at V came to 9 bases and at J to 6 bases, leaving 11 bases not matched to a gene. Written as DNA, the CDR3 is TGTGCCATGGGACCAGGGGGAGTGGGCGAGCAGTACTTC. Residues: CAMGPGGVGEQYF.

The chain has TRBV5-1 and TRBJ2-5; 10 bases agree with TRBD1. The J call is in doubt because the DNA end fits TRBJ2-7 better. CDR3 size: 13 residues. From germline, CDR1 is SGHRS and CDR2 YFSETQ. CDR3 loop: CASMRDRGYEQYF. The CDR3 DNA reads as TGCGCCAGCATGCGGGACAGGGGTTACGAGCAGTACTTC.

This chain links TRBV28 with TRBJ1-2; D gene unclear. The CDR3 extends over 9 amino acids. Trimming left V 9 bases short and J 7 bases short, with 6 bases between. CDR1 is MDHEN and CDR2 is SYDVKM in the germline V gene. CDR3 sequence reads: CARFPGYTF. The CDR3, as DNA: TGTGCCAGGTTCCCTGGCTACACCTTC.

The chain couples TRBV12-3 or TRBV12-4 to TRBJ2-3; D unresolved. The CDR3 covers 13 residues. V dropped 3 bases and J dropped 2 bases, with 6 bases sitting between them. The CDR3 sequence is CASSLIPTDTQYF. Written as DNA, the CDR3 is TGTGCCAGCAGTTTGATACCCACAGATACGCAGTATTTT.